This entry lists 16 T cell receptor beta chains sequenced from one sample in a study of blood T cell repertoires in COVID-19. Profiled with immunoSEQ multiplex PCR; TCRdb holds only in-frame clones, not every one. The sample includes almost 250,000 clones, around 84% of them seen just once. Input material: PBMCs or T cells enriched from blood (not recorded which). Receptor source: a woman in her fifties or sixties who had recovered from COVID-19.

The rearrangement links TRBV15 to TRBJ1-2, with D possibly being TRBD1 (5 bases). V dropped 0 bases and J dropped 5 bases, with 16 bases sitting between them. The CDR3 is 16 residues long. Germline lookup yields CDR1 LNHNV and CDR2 YYDKDF (reference sequence). The CDR3 loop reads CATSRDLAGFGYGYTF. The CDR3, as DNA: TGTGCCACCAGCAGAGATTTGGCAGGGTTTGGGTATGGCTACACCTTC. The full variable domain, completed using reference TRBV15 and TRBJ1-2, is DAMVIQNPRYQVTQFGKPVTLSCSQTLNHNVMYWYQQKSSQAPKLLFHYYDKDFNNEADTPDNFQSRRPNTSFCFLDIRSPGLGDTAMYLCATSRDLAGFGYGYTFGSGTRLTVV.

In this sample, this clone turned up once. V usage is TRBV11-2 and J usage is TRBJ2-7, with TRBD1 as a possible D gene (6 bases). V lost 4 bases and J 3 bases, leaving 10 bases between the germline ends. The CDR3 is made up of 13 amino acids. Germline-derived CDR1 and CDR2 are SGHAT and FQNNGV. DNA of the CDR3: TGTGCCAGCAGCTGGATACAGGGCTACGAGCAGTACTTC. This codes for CASSWIQGYEQYF.

The rearrangement uses TRBV11-3 and TRBJ2-3, with 14 bases that match TRBD2. J lost 9 bases, V lost 4 bases, and 9 bases had no gene match. This CDR3 spans 16 amino acids. The germline CDR1 and CDR2 sequences are SGHNT and YENEEA. The CDR3 DNA reads as TGTGCCAGCAGCTACGGGACTAGCGGGAGTCGAGGCACGCAGTATTTT. Protein sequence: CASSYGTSGSRGTQYF.

This clone was observed a few times. The genes are TRBV6-1 and TRBJ2-5, with 12 bases identical to TRBD2. The junction had 2 bases not matched to a gene; V was cut back by 2 bases and J by 4 bases. Germline values: CDR1 MNHNS, CDR2 SASEGT. The CDR3 runs to 15 residues. The chain's CDR3 is CASSELAGGPETQYF. The CDR3 DNA is TGTGCCAGCAGTGAACTAGCGGGAGGGCCAGAGACCCAGTACTTC.

J is TRBJ2-7 and V is TRBV18, with D unclear. V lost 3 bases, J lost 5 bases, and 5 bases lay in between. The CDR3 totals 11 residues. CDR1 and CDR2 from the germline V gene are KGHSH and LQKENI. CDR3 amino acids: CASSPGDEQYF. DNA for the CDR3: TGTGCCAGCTCACCGGGCGACGAGCAGTACTTC.

The genes are TRBV19 and TRBJ2-5, with 9 bases fitting TRBD2. Germline V gene sequence: CDR1 LNHDA, CDR2 SQIVND (reference sequence). This CDR3 contains 15 residues. Trimming took 1 base from V and 0 from J; bases not matched to a gene: 0. This CDR3 reads CASSIGLADQETQYF. Written as DNA, the CDR3 is TGTGCCAGTAGTATAGGACTAGCGGACCAAGAGACCCAGTACTTC.

The table lists this clone with a count of one. The chain carries TRBV9 and TRBJ1-2; D not certain. V was clipped by 0 bases and J by 4 bases, with 13 bases between them. This CDR3 contains 15 residues. Germline assignment: CDR1 SGDLS and CDR2 YYNGEE. The CDR3: CASSVDRGGIYGYTF. The CDR3 region has the DNA TGTGCCAGCAGCGTAGATCGCGGAGGAATCTATGGCTACACCTTC. The full variable domain, rest sourced from reference TRBV9 and TRBJ1-2, is DSGVTQTPKHLITATGQRVTLRCSPRSGDLSVYWYQQSLDQGLQFLIQYYNGEERAKGNILERFSAQQFPDLHSELNLSSLELGDSALYFCASSVDRGGIYGYTFGSGTRLTVV.

This clone was detected once. DNA for the CDR3: TGTGCCAGTAGTCAGGGGGTTGACACTGAAGCTTTCTTT. Translated: CASSQGVDTEAFF. The chain links TRBV6-5 to TRBJ1-1, with 7 bases that match TRBD1. This CDR3 contains 13 residues. V lost 9 bases and J lost 3; bases outside the gene matches: 7. Germline loops: CDR1 MNHEY, CDR2 SVGAGI.

The chain uses TRBV9 and TRBJ2-5, with TRBD2 identical over 8 bases. After removal of 0 bases from V and 4 bases from J, the junction contained 8 bases not matched to a gene. Germline loops: CDR1 SGDLS, CDR2 YYNGEE. The CDR3 sequence is 16 residues long. CDR3 DNA sequence: TGTGCCAGCAGCGTAGGAGGAGCGGGAGTTTCAGAGACCCAGTACTTC. It yields the protein CASSVGGAGVSETQYF.

The chain couples TRBV29-1 to TRBJ2-5, with 7 bases lining up with TRBD2. The trim removed 3 bases at V and 4 bases at J, leaving 11 bases unmatched. The germline V gene has CDR1 SQVTM and CDR2 ANQGSEA. There are 15 residues in the CDR3. DNA for the CDR3: TGCAGCGTTGAGGTGGTTGCGGGAGCGGGAGAGACCCAGTACTTC. It is translated as CSVEVVAGAGETQYF.

This chain uses TRBV2 with TRBJ2-2; TRBD2 matches at 7 bases. The CDR3 runs 15 residues. Germline lookup yields CDR1 SNHLY and CDR2 FYNNEI. The J segment lost 6 bases and the V segment lost 7 bases, leaving 11 bases of the junction unmatched. The CDR3 DNA sequence: TGTGCCAGCATGGGGACCAGCGGGATTTCCGGGGAGCTGTTTTTT. Residues: CASMGTSGISGELFF.

V is TRBV9 and J is TRBJ1-1; the match to TRBD1 covers 7 bases. After removal of 0 bases from V and 3 bases from J, the junction contained 5 bases not matched to a gene. The V gene's germline CDR1 is SGDLS and CDR2 YYNGEE. CDR3 length: 15 amino acids. CDR3 residues: CASSVDPGGDTEAFF. The DNA for the CDR3 is TGTGCCAGCAGCGTAGATCCAGGGGGAGACACTGAAGCTTTCTTT.

This rearrangement joins TRBV29-1 to TRBJ2-2; 11 bases fit TRBD2. Losses at the gene ends were 7 bases for V and 0 bases for J; bases not matched to a gene: 4. CDR3 length: 15 amino acids. The germline V gene encodes CDR1 SQVTM and CDR2 ANQGSEA. The CDR3 DNA sequence: TGCAGCGCCGAACTAGCGGGGGCGAACACCGGGGAGCTGTTTTTT. It codes for CSAELAGANTGELFF.

The chain recombines TRBV19 with TRBJ1-1, with TRBD1 identical over 12 bases. The V gene end was trimmed by 4 bases and the J gene end by 4 bases; junction bases not matched to a gene: 4. Looked up from germline, CDR1 is LNHDA and CDR2 is SQIVND (reference sequence). The CDR3 is made up of 15 amino acids. This CDR3 reads CASSREGQGATEAFF. CDR3 DNA sequence: TGTGCCAGTAGTAGGGAGGGACAGGGGGCCACTGAAGCTTTCTTT.

The chain uses TRBV27 and TRBJ2-2, with a tentative D call TRBD2 (5 bases). Germline values: CDR1 MNHEY, CDR2 SMNVEV (reference sequence). The CDR3 covers 11 residues. V lost 7 bases and J 6 bases, leaving 6 bases between the germline ends. The CDR3 region has the DNA TGTGCCAGCATGGGAGCCGGGGAGCTGTTTTTT. Protein: CASMGAGELFF.

This rearrangement joins TRBV19 to TRBJ1-5; unclear D gene. V was trimmed by 8 bases and J by 2 bases, leaving 22 bases between them. CDR1 LNHDA and CDR2 SQIVND come from the germline V gene (reference sequence). This CDR3 spans 17 amino acids. CDR3 amino acids: CASLMTSGSSGNQPQHF. For the CDR3, the DNA is TGTGCCAGTCTGATGACTTCCGGCTCGTCCGGCAATCAGCCCCAGCATTTT.